The present entry profiles one TCR beta chain with its context. Its antigen is still unknown. The data originate from a study of cytomegalovirus exposure and HLA in healthy donors. The PCR employed 60 Vbeta primers together with 13 Jbeta primers. Data came from immunoSEQ multiplex PCR; TCRdb stores just in-frame clones and leaves some out. The sample holds around 110,000 clones, roughly 70% seen once. Study results and caveats: The listing of 160 or so TCR beta chains classed them as cytomegalovirus-associated. The authors later found TCR association rates varying by HLA locus, with DRB1 most and HLA-C fewest. There was a cluster of highly shared sequence variants that was likely a sequencing artifact.

CDR1 and CDR2 (germline): SGHDN, FVKESK. With V trimmed by 0 bases and J by 7 bases, 6 bases remained unmatched. The CDR3 covers 16 residues. Material for sequencing was PBMCs. The J gene is TRBJ2-3, the V gene TRBV14; TRBD2 aligns across 11 bases. The receptor's source is a woman in her 30s in good health and CMV-seronegative. This chain's CDR3 is CASSQEGSGGAYTQYF. CDR3 coding DNA: TGTGCCAGCAGCCAAGAGGGTAGCGGGGGGGCTTATACGCAGTATTTT.